This is a list of T cell receptor beta chains from one sample in a study of blood T cell repertoires in COVID-19. Profiling relied on immunoSEQ multiplex PCR, and the TCRdb table lists in-frame clones only, not all of them. Among roughly 190,000 clones listed, roughly 80% were seen once. Input material: peripheral blood. These receptors were obtained from a man in his sixties with acute or convalescent COVID-19. Each CDR3 is given with its conserved first and last residue. The order of the fields is D gene, J gene, clone size, V gene, CDR3 protein, CDR3 DNA. D genes are given only for firm matches. Only some rows state a clone size, as once, few, many or a class for expanded clones.

D: TRBD2; J: TRBJ2-5; size: once; V: TRBV7-9; CDR3: CASTATSGSGETQYF; DNA: TGTGCCAGCACCGCGACTAGCGGGAGCGGGGAGACCCAGTACTTC
D: TRBD1; J: TRBJ1-1; size: NA; V: TRBV6-5; CDR3: CASRITGDAEAFF; DNA: TGTGCCAGCAGAATTACAGGGGACGCTGAAGCTTTCTTT
D: TRBD2; J: TRBJ2-1; size: few; V: TRBV3-1/TRBV3-2; CDR3: CASSETSGSSNEQFF; DNA: TGTGCCAGCAGCGAAACTAGCGGGAGTTCTAATGAGCAGTTCTTC
D: NA; J: TRBJ2-3; size: NA; V: TRBV7-9; CDR3: CASSLAGVGSRQYF; DNA: TGTGCCAGCAGCTTAGCCGGCGTTGGGAGTCGGCAGTATTTT
D: NA; J: TRBJ2-6; size: NA; V: TRBV9; CDR3: CASSVAGSGANVLTF; DNA: TGTGCCAGCAGCGTAGCAGGGTCTGGGGCCAACGTCCTGACTTTC
D: NA; J: TRBJ1-3; size: NA; V: TRBV11-3; CDR3: CATSSGWTGNTIYF; DNA: TGTGCCACAAGCTCGGGGTGGACTGGAAACACCATATATTTT
D: TRBD2; J: TRBJ2-3; size: NA; V: TRBV5-1; CDR3: CASSTSGSSDTQYF; DNA: TGCGCCAGCAGTACAAGCGGGAGTTCTGATACGCAGTATTTT
D: NA; J: TRBJ1-1; size: NA; V: TRBV4-2; CDR3: CASSLDSGTEAFF; DNA: TGTGCCAGCAGCCTGGACAGTGGAACTGAAGCTTTCTTT
D: NA; J: TRBJ1-1; size: NA; V: TRBV5-1; CDR3: CASSLTTGETEAFF; DNA: TGCGCCAGCAGCTTGACCACCGGGGAAACTGAAGCTTTCTTT
D: NA; J: TRBJ1-5; size: NA; V: TRBV10-2; CDR3: CASSERREEPQHF; DNA: TGCGCCAGCAGTGAGAGAAGGGAGGAGCCCCAGCATTTT
D: NA; J: TRBJ1-6; size: NA; V: TRBV6-5; CDR3: CASKKTVDSPLHF; DNA: TGTGCCAGCAAGAAGACAGTAGATTCACCCCTCCACTTT
D: TRBD1; J: TRBJ2-3; size: NA; V: TRBV6-5; CDR3: CASTQGAGTDTQYF; DNA: TGTGCCAGCACACAGGGGGCTGGCACAGATACGCAGTATTTT
D: TRBD2; J: TRBJ2-1; size: NA; V: TRBV5-1; CDR3: CASSLGLAGNNEQFF; DNA: TGCGCCAGCAGCCTCGGACTAGCGGGAAACAATGAGCAGTTCTTC
D: NA; J: TRBJ1-2; size: NA; V: TRBV7-8; CDR3: CASSRGPGGYTF; DNA: TGTGCCAGCAGCCGCGGTCCGGGGGGCTACACCTTC
D: TRBD1; J: TRBJ2-6; size: NA; V: TRBV25-1; CDR3: CASSGDRGFSGANVLTF; DNA: TGTGCCAGCAGTGGGGACAGAGGTTTCTCTGGGGCCAACGTCCTGACTTTC
D: TRBD1; J: TRBJ1-2; size: NA; V: TRBV7-2; CDR3: CASSLERTGEGYTF; DNA: TGTGCCAGCAGCTTAGAGAGGACAGGGGAAGGCTACACCTTC
D: NA; J: TRBJ2-3; size: NA; V: TRBV11-2; CDR3: CASSLQYRVDTQYF; DNA: TGTGCCAGCAGCTTACAGTACAGGGTGGATACGCAGTATTTT
D: TRBD1; J: TRBJ1-3; size: once; V: TRBV5-1; CDR3: CASSSSGQVSGNTIYF; DNA: TGCGCCAGCAGCTCGTCCGGACAGGTCTCTGGAAACACCATATATTTT
D: NA; J: TRBJ2-7; size: NA; V: TRBV5-1; CDR3: CASSLTPHEQYF; DNA: TGCGCCAGCAGCTTGACTCCGCACGAGCAGTACTTC
D: NA; J: TRBJ1-3; size: NA; V: TRBV11-2; CDR3: CASSLGRASTIYF; DNA: TGTGCCAGCAGCTTAGGGAGGGCAAGCACCATATATTTT
D: TRBD1; J: TRBJ1-6; size: NA; V: TRBV5-1; CDR3: CASSLGDRGGNSPLHF; DNA: TGCGCCAGCAGCTTGGGGGACAGGGGGGGTAATTCACCCCTCCACTTT
D: NA; J: TRBJ2-3; size: NA; V: TRBV6-5; CDR3: CASSYSGTMTDTQYF; DNA: TGTGCCAGCAGTTACTCCGGTACGATGACAGATACGCAGTATTTT
D: TRBD2; J: TRBJ2-3; size: NA; V: TRBV9; CDR3: CASSVASGGRRVDTQYF; DNA: TGTGCCAGCAGTGTAGCTAGCGGGGGGAGACGGGTGGATACGCAGTATTTT
D: TRBD2; J: TRBJ2-1; size: NA; V: TRBV2; CDR3: CASTSWGGNNEQFF; DNA: TGTGCCAGCACCAGTTGGGGGGGAAACAATGAGCAGTTCTTC
D: TRBD1; J: TRBJ1-1; size: once; V: TRBV7-8; CDR3: CASSLYDREGAFF; DNA: TGTGCCAGCAGCTTATACGACAGGGAAGGAGCTTTCTTT
D: NA; J: TRBJ2-1; size: few; V: TRBV21-1; CDR3: CASASGTATGIYNEQFF; DNA: TGTGCCAGCGCCAGCGGGACTGCCACGGGGATTTACAATGAGCAGTTCTTC
D: TRBD1; J: TRBJ2-7; size: NA; V: TRBV19; CDR3: CASSIRTGPYYEQYF; DNA: TGTGCCAGTAGTATCCGGACAGGGCCTTACTACGAGCAGTACTTC
D: TRBD2; J: TRBJ2-2; size: NA; V: TRBV9; CDR3: CASSERLAGGTTGELFF; DNA: TGTGCCAGCAGCGAACGACTAGCGGGAGGGACCACCGGGGAGCTGTTTTTT
D: NA; J: TRBJ1-2; size: NA; V: TRBV6-5; CDR3: CASRKQINYGYTF; DNA: TGTGCCAGCAGAAAACAGATTAACTATGGCTACACCTTC
D: NA; J: TRBJ2-3; size: NA; V: TRBV7-6; CDR3: CASSLGGGVADTQYF; DNA: TGTGCCAGCAGCTTAGGAGGGGGAGTTGCAGATACGCAGTATTTT
D: TRBD2; J: TRBJ2-3; size: NA; V: TRBV29-1; CDR3: CSVDSGGADTQYF; DNA: TGCAGCGTTGACTCGGGGGGGGCAGATACGCAGTATTTT
D: NA; J: TRBJ1-1; size: NA; V: TRBV3-1/TRBV3-2; CDR3: CASSQGPSRGEAFF; DNA: TGTGCCAGCAGCCAGGGCCCATCGCGGGGGGAAGCTTTCTTT
D: TRBD1; J: TRBJ2-5; size: NA; V: TRBV7-2; CDR3: CASSLPGTGGETQYF; DNA: TGTGCCAGCAGCTTACCCGGGACAGGGGGAGAGACCCAGTACTTC
D: TRBD2; J: TRBJ2-3; size: NA; V: TRBV19; CDR3: CASSTSSGGARTDTQYF; DNA: TGTGCCAGTAGTACCTCTAGCGGGGGGGCCCGGACAGATACGCAGTATTTT
D: TRBD2; J: TRBJ2-7; size: NA; V: TRBV10-3; CDR3: CAISELTSGTGEQYF; DNA: TGTGCCATCAGTGAGCTGACTAGCGGGACGGGTGAGCAGTACTTC
D: NA; J: TRBJ2-4; size: NA; V: TRBV3-1/TRBV3-2; CDR3: CASSQYRDGAKNIQYF; DNA: TGTGCCAGCAGCCAGTACAGGGATGGGGCCAAAAACATTCAGTACTTC
D: NA; J: TRBJ2-3; size: NA; V: TRBV4-1; CDR3: CASSPTGLSTDTQYF; DNA: TGCGCCAGCAGCCCGACAGGACTTAGCACAGATACGCAGTATTTT
D: TRBD1; J: TRBJ2-2; size: NA; V: TRBV7-9; CDR3: CASSSEGQANTGELFF; DNA: TGTGCCAGCAGCAGCGAGGGACAGGCGAACACCGGGGAGCTGTTTTTT
D: TRBD1; J: TRBJ1-3; size: NA; V: TRBV9; CDR3: CASSPHQQGTGNTIYF; DNA: TGTGCCAGCAGCCCTCACCAACAGGGGACCGGAAACACCATATATTTT
D: NA; J: TRBJ1-5; size: NA; V: TRBV5-1; CDR3: CASRKGDNQPQHF; DNA: TGCGCCAGCAGAAAGGGGGACAATCAGCCCCAGCATTTT
D: TRBD2; J: TRBJ2-7; size: NA; V: TRBV30; CDR3: CAWSVRGRAGYEQYF; DNA: TGTGCCTGGAGTGTACGCGGGAGGGCCGGTTACGAGCAGTACTTC
D: NA; J: TRBJ1-4; size: NA; V: TRBV7-2; CDR3: CASSPNSPNEKLFF; DNA: TGTGCCAGCAGCCCGAATAGTCCTAATGAAAAACTGTTTTTT
D: TRBD1; J: TRBJ2-5; size: NA; V: TRBV2; CDR3: CASSSLTGIEETQYF; DNA: TGTGCCAGCAGCTCTCTGACAGGGATTGAAGAGACCCAGTACTTC
D: NA; J: TRBJ1-2; size: NA; V: TRBV4-3; CDR3: CASSQDIPSYGYTF; DNA: TGCGCCAGCAGCCAAGATATCCCCAGCTATGGCTACACCTTC
D: NA; J: TRBJ1-3; size: NA; V: TRBV18; CDR3: CASSPPGGFGNTIYF; DNA: TGTGCCAGCTCACCACCGGGGGGTTTTGGAAACACCATATATTTT
D: NA; J: TRBJ2-2; size: NA; V: TRBV25-1; CDR3: CASTLPGRAGELFF; DNA: TGTGCCAGCACTCTCCCCGGCAGGGCCGGGGAGCTGTTTTTT
D: TRBD1; J: TRBJ2-1; size: NA; V: TRBV29-1; CDR3: CSGDRGALTNEQFF; DNA: TGCAGCGGGGACAGGGGCGCTTTGACCAATGAGCAGTTCTTC
D: NA; J: TRBJ2-5; size: NA; V: TRBV6-5; CDR3: CASSYTGGKETQYF; DNA: TGTGCCAGCAGTTACACGGGGGGCAAAGAGACCCAGTACTTC
D: TRBD1; J: TRBJ1-1; size: NA; V: TRBV6-5; CDR3: CASWPGQGRAEAFF; DNA: TGTGCCAGCTGGCCCGGACAGGGGAGAGCTGAAGCTTTCTTT
D: TRBD1; J: TRBJ1-2; size: NA; V: TRBV4-3; CDR3: CASSQGQGLGYTF; DNA: TGCGCCAGCAGCCAAGGACAGGGGCTTGGCTACACCTTC